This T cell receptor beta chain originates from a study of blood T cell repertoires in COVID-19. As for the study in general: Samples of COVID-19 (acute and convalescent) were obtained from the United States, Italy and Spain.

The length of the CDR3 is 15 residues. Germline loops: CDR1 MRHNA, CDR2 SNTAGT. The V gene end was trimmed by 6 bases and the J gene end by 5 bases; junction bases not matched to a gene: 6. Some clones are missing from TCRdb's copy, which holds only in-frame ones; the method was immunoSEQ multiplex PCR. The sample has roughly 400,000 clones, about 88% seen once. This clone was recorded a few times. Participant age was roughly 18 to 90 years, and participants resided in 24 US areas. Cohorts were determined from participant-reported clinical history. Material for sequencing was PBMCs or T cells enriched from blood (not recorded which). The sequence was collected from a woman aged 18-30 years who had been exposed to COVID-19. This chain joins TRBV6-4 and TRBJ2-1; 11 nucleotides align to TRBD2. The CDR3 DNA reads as TGTGCCAGCAGCCAGACTAGCGGGGACAACAATGAGCAGTTCTTC. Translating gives CASSQTSGDNNEQFF.